The 20 T cell receptor beta chains given below trace back to one sample, sequenced in a study of radiation and T cells in renal cell carcinoma (dated by TCRdb to between 2020 and 2021). The library came from the immunoSEQ multiplex PCR assay. This immuneACCESS table, as held by TCRdb, lists in-frame sequences with V and J called but not all clones. Of the missing ones, under half trace to an unresolved V gene in checked studies; the others have no known cause. This sample gives 20,000 or so clones in total; under 65% of them show up just once. The top ten clones comprise about a fifth of the sample. Taken with the paper, the label for time point translates to: tumor resected at nephrectomy. The sample's treatment or condition label, in plain terms: treatment-naive control, cytoreductive nephrectomy. Sequenced here: tumor tissue, sampled from a patient whose treatment was nephrectomy without radiotherapy. These receptors were taken from a human donor with renal cell carcinoma.

This clone was picked up a small number of times. Other nucleotide sequences in the sample specify the same CDR3. This chain joins TRBV6-6 and TRBJ2-3; D might be TRBD2 (5 bases). CDR3 length: 15 residues. Trimming took 1 base from V and 2 from J, leaving 10 bases between them. Germline V lookup: CDR1 MNHNY, CDR2 SVGAGI (reference sequence). The CDR3 spells CASSYYAGSTDTQYF. Here the CDR3 DNA reads TGTGCCAGCAGTTACTATGCGGGTTCCACAGATACGCAGTATTTT.

This CDR3 is CASSLAAAGLGYTF. Written as DNA, the CDR3 is TGCGCCAGCAGCTTGGCCGCGGCGGGTCTTGGCTACACCTTC. This rearrangement joins TRBV5-1 to TRBJ1-2; D unresolved. V was shortened by 0 bases and J by 7 bases, with 13 bases between the two germline ends. This CDR3 is built from 14 residues. CDR1 and CDR2 (germline): SGHRS, YFSETQ.

By share of the sample, this clone is medium-sized (0.01 to 0.1%). The rearrangement links TRBV11-2 to TRBJ1-1; 8 nucleotides agree with TRBD1. CDR1 and CDR2 (germline): SGHAT, FQNNGV. The CDR3 covers 14 residues. J was trimmed by 0 bases and V by 4 bases; bases with no gene match: 1. The CDR3 here is CASSSGQVNTEAFF. The CDR3 bases are TGTGCCAGCAGCTCGGGACAGGTGAACACTGAAGCTTTCTTT.

The rearrangement uses TRBV10-3 and TRBJ2-2; 10 bases align to TRBD2. The CDR3 consists of 16 residues. V lost 5 bases and J lost 3; bases outside the gene matches: 6. Germline CDR1 and CDR2: ENHRY and SYGVKD. The CDR3 nucleotides are TGTGCCATCAGTACTCAGCGGGGGGGCGACACCGGGGAGCTGTTTTTT. This codes for CAISTQRGGDTGELFF.

The V gene is TRBV18, the J gene TRBJ2-2; D not resolved. The CDR3 contains 14 residues. V shed 2 bases and J shed 0 bases, with 4 bases lying between them. Germline CDR1 is KGHSH and CDR2 is LQKENI. CDR3 sequence (DNA): TGTGCCAGCTCACCAGGCACGAACACCGGGGAGCTGTTTTTT. Protein: CASSPGTNTGELFF.

This clone was counted a few times. V gene TRBV6-5 combines with J gene TRBJ1-2; 8 bases align to TRBD1. V was pared by 7 bases and J by 7 bases, with 11 bases of the junction left unmatched. CDR1 is MNHEY, CDR2 SVGAGI, per germline. This CDR3 has 14 amino acids. DNA for the CDR3: TGTGCCAGCACACCCGCGGGGACAGGTATTGGCTACACCTTC. Protein sequence: CASTPAGTGIGYTF.

This chain uses TRBV25-1 with TRBJ2-7, with 7 positions matching TRBD2. The CDR3 sequence is 15 residues long. With V trimmed by 1 base and J by 4 bases, 7 bases remained unmatched. Germline V CDR1 and CDR2: MGHDK, SYGVNS. The CDR3 loop reads CASSESLFSGYEQYF. Here the CDR3 DNA reads TGTGCCAGCAGTGAATCGCTGTTTAGCGGGTACGAGCAGTACTTC.

The chain recombines TRBV21-1 with TRBJ1-4; the tabulated D call, TRBD1, remains unverified against the DNA. TRBV21-1 is annotated as a pseudogene. This CDR3 region has 15 residues. CDR3 DNA: TGTGCCAGCAGCTGTCCTCAGGGGGCTCCTGAAAAACTGTTTTTT. It specifies CASSCPQGAPEKLFF.

This clone was observed a single time. Here the CDR3 DNA reads TGTGCCAGCAGTCTAACCCAGAGGCCCGTGGGCTATGGCTACACCTTC. Protein product: CASSLTQRPVGYGYTF. The chain combines TRBV27 with TRBJ1-2; no firm D call. CDR1 is MNHEY and CDR2 is SMNVEV in the germline V gene (reference sequence). The CDR3 contains 16 residues. The V end was cut by 5 bases, the J end by 4 bases, with 20 bases between.

This clone occurred a few times. The V and J genes are TRBV18 and TRBJ2-7, with 10 bases aligning to TRBD1. CDR3 size: 13 residues. Unmatched junction bases numbered 4, after V lost 6 bases and J lost 5 bases. From germline, CDR1 is KGHSH and CDR2 LQKENI. Here the CDR3 reads CASSPGQGDEQYF. The CDR3 nucleotides read TGTGCCAGCTCCCCCGGACAGGGGGACGAGCAGTACTTC.

This chain connects TRBV9 to TRBJ2-1, with D possibly TRBD1 on 6 matching bases. The CDR3 contains 11 residues. With 4 bases removed from V and 15 bases from J, the gap between germline ends came to 14 bases. Germline values: CDR1 SGDLS, CDR2 YYNGEE. This CDR3 is CASSSRGFRFF. CDR3 bases: TGTGCCAGCAGCTCCAGGGGATTCCGGTTCTTC.

The V call is TRBV6-6, the J call TRBJ1-2; D is undetermined. The germline V and J ends were trimmed by 0 bases and 6 bases, with 14 bases remaining between them. There are 15 residues in the CDR3. The germline V gene encodes CDR1 MNHNY and CDR2 SVGAGI (reference sequence). The CDR3 reads CASSYSSNPLDGYTF. CDR3 DNA: TGTGCCAGCAGTTACTCGAGCAATCCCCTCGATGGCTACACCTTC.

J is TRBJ1-4 and V is TRBV5-1; maybe TRBD1 (6 bases). Germline V gives CDR1 SGHRS, CDR2 YFSETQ. The CDR3 has 15 amino acids. The ends were cut back, 4 bases at V and 4 bases at J, with 14 bases in the middle. The CDR3 bases are TGCGCCAGCAGCGTAACAGGGACCCTTAATGAAAAACTGTTTTTT. It codes for CASSVTGTLNEKLFF. Full variable domain (rest looked up from reference TRBV5-1 and TRBJ1-4): KAGVTQTPRYLIKTRGQQVTLSCSPISGHRSVSWYQQTPGQGLQFLFEYFSETQRNKGNFPGRFSGRQFSNSRSEMNVSTLELGDSALYLCASSVTGTLNEKLFFGSGTQLSVL.

The J gene is TRBJ2-1, the V gene TRBV5-1, with 10 bases that match TRBD2. Germline CDR1 SGHRS, CDR2 YFSETQ. Losses at the gene ends were 3 bases for V and 8 bases for J; bases not matched to a gene: 8. There are 15 residues in the CDR3. CDR3 sequence reads: CASSYSGGPTHEQFF. The DNA for the CDR3 is TGCGCCAGCAGCTATAGCGGGGGGCCAACTCATGAGCAGTTCTTC.

This chain links TRBV10-3 with TRBJ2-5; TRBD1 aligns across 9 bases. Looked up from germline, CDR1 is ENHRY and CDR2 is SYGVKD. The V segment lost 2 bases and the J segment 5 bases; nucleotides outside the gene matches: 0. The CDR3 runs to 13 residues. The CDR3 DNA reads as TGTGCCATCAGTGAGACAGGGGGCGAGACCCAGTACTTC. This sequence encodes CAISETGGETQYF.

This rearrangement joins TRBV7-2 to TRBJ2-7; 7 nucleotides align to TRBD1. Germline loops: CDR1 SGHTA, CDR2 FQGNSA. Unmatched junction bases numbered 9, after V lost 5 bases and J lost 2 bases. The CDR3 is made up of 15 amino acids. The CDR3 DNA is TGTGCCAGCAGCCCCCAACCAGGGGGTACCTACGAGCAGTACTTC. It encodes CASSPQPGGTYEQYF.

In this sample, this clone turned up a few times. The gene calls are TRBV4-2 and TRBJ2-7; unclear D gene. Germline values: CDR1 LGHNA, CDR2 YNFKEQ. The CDR3 length is 13 residues. Trimming left V 2 bases short and J 3 bases short, with 8 bases between. This CDR3 reads CASSQTVGYEQYF. In DNA form, the CDR3 reads TGTGCCAGCAGCCAAACCGTAGGCTACGAGCAGTACTTC.

The J gene is TRBJ2-3, the V gene TRBV6-6; a possible D gene is TRBD2 (7 bases). The CDR3 has 14 residues. V lost 6 bases to trimming and J lost 3 bases, with 13 bases between them. The germline V gene has CDR1 MNHNY and CDR2 SVGAGI (reference sequence). CDR3 nucleotide sequence: TGTGCCAGCAGGGAGGGAGGGGGAACAGATACGCAGTATTTT. It is translated as CASREGGGTDTQYF.

The chain recombines TRBV30 with TRBJ2-5; 9 bases match TRBD1. The CDR3 covers 14 residues. The germline V gene has CDR1 GTSNPN and CDR2 SVGIG (reference sequence). J was trimmed by 7 bases and V by 1 base; bases with no gene match: 7. CDR3 loop: CAWSAWTGVGTQYF. CDR3 sequence (DNA): TGTGCCTGGAGTGCCTGGACAGGGGTGGGGACCCAGTACTTC.

As DNA, the CDR3 is TGTGCCAGCAGCTTAGGAGACTTGGGCACTGAAGCTTTCTTT. Its translation: CASSLGDLGTEAFF. V and J are TRBV7-9 and TRBJ1-1; no reliable D call. V lost 1 base and J lost 4, with 10 bases in between. This CDR3 spans 14 amino acids. CDR1 and CDR2 (germline): SEHNR, FQNEAQ (reference sequence).